One and the same sample provided the 25 T cell receptor beta chains below, sequenced in a study of T cells in localized non-small cell lung cancer. Repertoires were generated with immunoSEQ multiplex PCR, while TCRdb's copy carries only in-frame clones and drops some. Of roughly 89,000 clones in the sample, approximately 91% were seen once. The sample in question was PBMCs, obtained before any cancer treatment. Receptor source: a woman aged 40-69 years with stage II squamous cell lung carcinoma.

The genes are TRBV19 and TRBJ2-7; perhaps TRBD1 as D (7 bases). The CDR3 loop spans 14 amino acids. The germline V and J ends were trimmed by 9 bases and 1 base, with 16 bases remaining between them. Germline V CDR1 and CDR2: LNHDA, SQIVND (reference sequence). As DNA, the CDR3 is TGTGCCAGCGAATCCAGGGGGGTATCCTACGAGCAGTACTTC. As protein: CASESRGVSYEQYF.

The genes are TRBV5-4 and TRBJ1-2; D possibly corresponds to TRBD1 (6 bases). The CDR3 contains 14 residues. In germline, CDR1 is SGHNT, CDR2 YYREEE (reference sequence). Trimming stripped 2 bases from V and 8 bases from J, with 16 bases between. Written as DNA, the CDR3 is TGTGCCAGCAGCTTATCGGGGGCTCCGAGAGGCTACACCTTC. This codes for CASSLSGAPRGYTF.

The chain is built from TRBV5-1 and TRBJ1-4, with TRBD1 as a possible D gene (5 bases). CDR1 and CDR2 from the germline V gene are SGHRS and YFSETQ. V was pared by 0 bases and J by 8 bases, with 11 bases between. CDR3 length: 14 residues. CDR3 sequence reads: CASSLDRRSEKLFF. The DNA for the CDR3 is TGCGCCAGCAGCTTGGACAGGAGGAGCGAAAAACTGTTTTTT. The full variable domain, with the rest looked up from reference TRBV5-1 and TRBJ1-4, is KAGVTQTPRYLIKTRGQQVTLSCSPISGHRSVSWYQQTPGQGLQFLFEYFSETQRNKGNFPGRFSGRQFSNSRSEMNVSTLELGDSALYLCASSLDRRSEKLFFGSGTQLSVL.

This chain connects TRBV19 to TRBJ1-1; D call uncertain. From germline, CDR1 is LNHDA and CDR2 SQIVND (reference sequence). The CDR3 runs 11 residues. Trimming stripped 2 bases from V and 10 bases from J, with 8 bases between. The CDR3 loop reads CASSIRAGAFF. DNA for the CDR3: TGTGCCAGTAGTATAAGGGCGGGAGCTTTCTTT.

The V and J genes are TRBV10-1 and TRBJ2-2, with TRBD1 matching 7 bases. V lost 0 bases, J lost 4 bases, and 2 bases stayed unmatched. CDR3 size: 15 residues. The germline gives CDR1 WNHNN, CDR2 SYGVQD (reference sequence). The CDR3 DNA is TGCGCCAGCAGTGAGTCTGACAGGGCCACCGGGGAGCTGTTTTTT. Amino acid sequence: CASSESDRATGELFF.

This chain uses TRBV7-9 with TRBJ1-5; D possibly corresponds to TRBD1 (5 bases). This CDR3 is built from 14 residues. Trimming took off 3 bases at V and 3 bases at J, with 9 bases between the two ends. Germline values: CDR1 SEHNR, CDR2 FQNEAQ (reference sequence). Written as DNA, the CDR3 is TGTGCCAGCAGCTTGGAGGGGTCCAATCAGCCCCAGCATTTT. It encodes CASSLEGSNQPQHF.

This rearrangement joins TRBV6-6 to TRBJ2-7, with D hard to call. Trimming took 0 bases from V and 6 from J, leaving 15 bases between them. Germline lookup yields CDR1 MNHNY and CDR2 SVGAGI (reference sequence). The CDR3 sequence is 15 residues long. The CDR3, as DNA: TGTGCCAGCAGTTACTCGCTATCTATAGGTTCCGAGCAGTACTTC. Translated, it gives CASSYSLSIGSEQYF.

This clone was observed a single time. CDR3 residues: CASSPFPDPYGDTQYF. CDR3 DNA sequence: TGTGCCAGCTCACCATTTCCGGACCCATATGGAGATACGCAGTATTTT. The chain uses TRBV18 and TRBJ2-3, with D unresolved. The CDR3 length is 16 residues. Looked up from germline, CDR1 is KGHSH and CDR2 is LQKENI. Between the trimmed V and J ends, which lost 2 bases and 5 bases, there was a span of 17 bases.

As to this clone: An end of the junction does not agree with germline; a read error may underlie this. The rearrangement uses TRBV6-1 and TRBJ1-6; D gene uncertain. The CDR3 length is 12 residues. Germline CDR1 reads MNHNS; CDR2 reads SASEGT. In DNA form, the CDR3 reads TGTGCCAGCAGTGAAAGTAGGCTAACCCGAGACTTT. It is translated as CASSESRLTRDF.

The J gene is TRBJ1-2, the V gene TRBV2; 9 bases map to TRBD1. Germline CDR1 and CDR2: SNHLY and FYNNEI. Losses at the gene ends were 8 bases for V and 4 bases for J; bases not matched to a gene: 8. The CDR3 loop spans 14 amino acids. The CDR3 reads CASVGDRVIYGYTF. In DNA form, the CDR3 reads TGTGCCAGCGTGGGGGACAGGGTGATCTATGGCTACACCTTC.

The rearrangement links TRBV7-9 to TRBJ2-5, with a weak D call TRBD1 (6 bases). Germline CDR1 and CDR2: SEHNR and FQNEAQ (reference sequence). V lost 5 bases, J lost 5 bases, and 9 bases lay in between. The CDR3 spans 12 residues. The CDR3 DNA is TGTGCCAGCAGCACAGGGTGGGAGACCCAGTACTTC. Translated: CASSTGWETQYF.

V gene TRBV9 combines with J gene TRBJ1-1, with 9 positions matching TRBD1. Germline V gene lookup returns CDR1 SGDLS and CDR2 YYNGEE. V was pared by 3 bases and J by 4 bases, with 7 bases of the junction left unmatched. The CDR3 spans 15 residues. This chain's CDR3 is CASSAGTGKGTEAFF. The CDR3 DNA reads TGTGCCAGCAGCGCGGGGACAGGGAAAGGCACTGAAGCTTTCTTT.

The chain recombines TRBV7-2 with TRBJ1-3, with unresolved D. Trimming took 4 bases from V and 0 from J, leaving 10 bases between them. CDR3 length: 15 residues. The germline V gene encodes CDR1 SGHTA and CDR2 FQGNSA. CDR3 DNA: TGTGCCAGCAGCTCCCGCGCGGGCTCTGGAAACACCATATATTTT. Translated, it gives CASSSRAGSGNTIYF.

In its sample, this clone was seen a few times. The chain carries TRBV15 and TRBJ1-2, with TRBD1 identical over 7 bases. The CDR3 extends over 13 amino acids. Germline loops: CDR1 LNHNV, CDR2 YYDKDF (reference sequence). Trimming cost V 4 bases and J 8 bases; bases outside gene matches: 7. CDR3 DNA sequence: TGTGCCACCAGCAACCGGGACAGTGGAGGCTACACCTTC. This translates into CATSNRDSGGYTF.

The chain employs TRBV19 and TRBJ2-7; 9 bases line up with TRBD1. J gave up 0 bases and V 5 bases, and 8 bases lay outside the gene matches. The germline V gene has CDR1 LNHDA and CDR2 SQIVND (reference sequence). This CDR3 region has 16 residues. The CDR3 nucleotides read TGTGCCAGTAGTGACCCGGGACAGGGTTTCTCCTACGAGCAGTACTTC. It yields the protein CASSDPGQGFSYEQYF.

The chain couples TRBV7-8 to TRBJ2-7; TRBD1 is a possible D gene (7 bases). CDR3 length: 16 residues. The V gene lost 0 bases and the J gene lost 5 bases, with 17 bases spanning the gap. Germline loops: CDR1 SGHVS, CDR2 FQNEAQ. The CDR3 reads CASSLALTGRKDEQYF. In DNA form, the CDR3 reads TGTGCCAGCAGCTTAGCGTTGACAGGGAGGAAGGACGAGCAGTACTTC.

The chain links TRBV18 to TRBJ1-5; D may be TRBD1 (6 bases). The CDR3 contains 15 residues. CDR1 and CDR2 from the germline V gene are KGHSH and LQKENI. V lost 4 bases to trimming and J lost 4 bases, with 14 bases between them. CDR3 protein: CASSRAGARNQPQHF. The CDR3 bases are TGTGCCAGCTCACGGGCGGGGGCGCGGAATCAGCCCCAGCATTTT.

The rearrangement uses TRBV11-2 and TRBJ1-1; TRBD1 aligns across 8 bases. CDR1 SGHAT and CDR2 FQNNGV come from the germline V gene. This CDR3 spans 15 amino acids. The V gene end was trimmed by 2 bases and the J gene end by 1 base; junction bases not matched to a gene: 3. CDR3 in DNA: TGTGCCAGCAGCTTATCCGGGACAGGGAACACTGAAGCTTTCTTT. As protein: CASSLSGTGNTEAFF.

The chain uses TRBV19 and TRBJ1-2; D is possibly TRBD1 (5 bases). Germline CDR1 reads LNHDA; CDR2 reads SQIVND (reference sequence). The V end was cut by 6 bases, the J end by 1 base, with 15 bases between. The CDR3 runs to 15 residues. The CDR3 spells CASSLGAGNNYGYTF. CDR3 DNA sequence: TGTGCCAGTAGCCTCGGGGCCGGAAATAACTATGGCTACACCTTC.

The chain employs TRBV7-9 and TRBJ1-1; no firm D call. The CDR3 is 12 amino acids. Trimming stripped 0 bases from V and 6 bases from J, with 5 bases between. In germline, CDR1 is SEHNR, CDR2 FQNEAQ (reference sequence). This CDR3 reads CASSLALSEAFF. CDR3 DNA sequence: TGTGCCAGCAGCTTAGCGCTTTCTGAAGCTTTCTTT.

The chain uses TRBV29-1 and TRBJ2-3; 9 bases fit TRBD2. The CDR3 length is 15 residues. The germline V gene has CDR1 SQVTM and CDR2 ANQGSEA. Losses at the gene ends were 4 bases for V and 0 bases for J; bases not matched to a gene: 5. The CDR3 spells CSVVAGGASTDTQYF. Written as DNA, the CDR3 is TGCAGCGTTGTGGCGGGAGGGGCTAGCACAGATACGCAGTATTTT.

This sequence joins TRBV19 and TRBJ2-1; 7 bases align to TRBD2. Germline CDR1 LNHDA, CDR2 SQIVND (reference sequence). CDR3 length: 16 residues. Unmatched junction bases numbered 7, after V lost 1 base and J lost 4 bases. This CDR3 reads CASSIAASGGYNEQFF. The CDR3 coding sequence is TGTGCCAGTAGTATAGCGGCTAGCGGAGGGTACAATGAGCAGTTCTTC.

The chain carries TRBV7-9 and TRBJ1-2, with TRBD1 matching 8 bases. This CDR3 has 14 amino acids. Germline V CDR1 and CDR2: SEHNR, FQNEAQ (reference sequence). J lost 4 bases, V lost 5 bases, and 6 bases had no gene match. The CDR3 sequence is CASSPGTGGYGYTF. CDR3 nucleotides: TGTGCCAGCAGCCCCGGCACAGGGGGCTATGGCTACACCTTC.

V and J are TRBV6-1 and TRBJ1-1; 10 bases agree with TRBD1. The CDR3 loop spans 18 amino acids. With V trimmed by 4 bases and J by 3 bases, 14 bases remained unmatched. Germline V gives CDR1 MNHNS, CDR2 SASEGT. The CDR3 sequence is CASSAKSTGGSFHTEAFF. The CDR3 DNA is TGTGCCAGCAGTGCTAAGTCGACAGGGGGCAGTTTTCACACTGAAGCTTTCTTT.

V is TRBV14 and J is TRBJ1-2, with D uncertain. Germline V gives CDR1 SGHDN, CDR2 FVKESK. V gave up 0 bases and J gave up 7 bases, with 18 bases separating them. CDR3 length: 16 residues. The DNA for the CDR3 is TGTGCCAGCAGCCAAGACGAAGCATCGGGCCCGAGTGGCTACACCTTC. Amino acids: CASSQDEASGPSGYTF.